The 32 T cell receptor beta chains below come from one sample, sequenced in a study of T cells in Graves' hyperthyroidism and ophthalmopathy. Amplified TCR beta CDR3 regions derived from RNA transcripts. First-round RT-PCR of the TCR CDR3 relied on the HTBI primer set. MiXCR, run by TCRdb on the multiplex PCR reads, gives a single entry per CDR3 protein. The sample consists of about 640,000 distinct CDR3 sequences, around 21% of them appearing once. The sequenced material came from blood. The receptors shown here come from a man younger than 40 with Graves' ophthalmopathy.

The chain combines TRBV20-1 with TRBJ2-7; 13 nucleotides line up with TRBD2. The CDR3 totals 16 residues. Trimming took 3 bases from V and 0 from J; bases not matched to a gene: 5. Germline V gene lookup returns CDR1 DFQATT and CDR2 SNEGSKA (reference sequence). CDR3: CSARGTSGISSYEQYF. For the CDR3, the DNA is TGCAGTGCTAGGGGGACTAGCGGGATTTCCTCCTACGAGCAGTACTTC.

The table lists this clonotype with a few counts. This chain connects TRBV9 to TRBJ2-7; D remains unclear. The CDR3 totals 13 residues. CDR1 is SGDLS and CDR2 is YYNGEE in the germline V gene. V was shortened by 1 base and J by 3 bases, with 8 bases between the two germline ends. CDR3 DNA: TGTGCCAGCAGCGTATACCCAGGCTACGAGCAGTACTTC. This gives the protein CASSVYPGYEQYF.

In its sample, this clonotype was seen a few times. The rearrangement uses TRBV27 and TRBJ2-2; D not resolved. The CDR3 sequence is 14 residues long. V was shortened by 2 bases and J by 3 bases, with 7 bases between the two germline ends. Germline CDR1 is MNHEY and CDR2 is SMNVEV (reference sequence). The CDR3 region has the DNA TGTGCCAGCAGTTTACAAACAGACACCGGGGAGCTGTTTTTT. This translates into CASSLQTDTGELFF.

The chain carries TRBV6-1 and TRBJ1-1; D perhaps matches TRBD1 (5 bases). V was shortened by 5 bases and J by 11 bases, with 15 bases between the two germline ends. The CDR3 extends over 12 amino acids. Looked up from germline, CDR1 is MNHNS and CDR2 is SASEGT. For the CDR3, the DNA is TGTGCCAGCAGTCCGGGACCTTTGGGGGCTTTCTTT. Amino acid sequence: CASSPGPLGAFF.

The CDR3 region is CSARDGTAGNTIYF. In DNA, the CDR3 is TGCAGTGCTAGAGACGGGACAGCTGGAAACACCATATATTTT. This chain uses TRBV20-1 with TRBJ1-3; 7 positions agree with TRBD1. The CDR3 length is 14 residues. Germline-derived CDR1 and CDR2 are DFQATT and SNEGSKA (reference sequence). Trimming cost V 0 bases and J 2 bases; bases outside gene matches: 1.

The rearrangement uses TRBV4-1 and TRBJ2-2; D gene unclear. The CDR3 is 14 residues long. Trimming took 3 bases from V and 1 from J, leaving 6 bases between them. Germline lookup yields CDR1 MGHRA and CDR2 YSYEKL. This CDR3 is CASSHVGNTGELFF. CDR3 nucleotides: TGCGCCAGCAGCCATGTTGGGAACACCGGGGAGCTGTTTTTT.

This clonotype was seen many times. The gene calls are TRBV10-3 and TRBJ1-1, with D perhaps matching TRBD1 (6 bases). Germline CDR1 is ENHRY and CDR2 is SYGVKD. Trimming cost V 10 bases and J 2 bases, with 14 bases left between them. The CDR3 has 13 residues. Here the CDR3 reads CATKGDRNTEAFF. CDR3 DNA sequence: TGTGCCACCAAGGGGGACCGTAACACTGAAGCTTTCTTT.

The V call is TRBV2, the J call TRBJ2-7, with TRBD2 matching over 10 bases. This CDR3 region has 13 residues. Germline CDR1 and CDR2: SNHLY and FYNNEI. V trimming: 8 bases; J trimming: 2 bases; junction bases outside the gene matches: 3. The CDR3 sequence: CASASGRPYEQYF. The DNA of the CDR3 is TGTGCCAGCGCTAGCGGGAGACCCTACGAGCAGTACTTC.

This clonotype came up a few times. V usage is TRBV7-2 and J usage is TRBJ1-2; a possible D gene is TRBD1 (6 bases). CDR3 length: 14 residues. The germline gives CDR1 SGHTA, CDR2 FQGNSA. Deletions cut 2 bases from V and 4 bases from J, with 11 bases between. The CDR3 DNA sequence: TGTGCCAGCAGCTTAACAACAGGGAGCTATGGCTACACCTTC. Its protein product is CASSLTTGSYGYTF.

CDR3 sequence (DNA): TGCGCCAGCAGCTCCGGGACTAGCGGGAACTCCTACGAGCAGTACTTC. Encoded protein: CASSSGTSGNSYEQYF. The rearrangement joins TRBV5-1 to TRBJ2-7; 13 bases are a match to TRBD2. V gave up 3 bases and J gave up 0 bases; unmatched junction bases: 3. Germline assignment: CDR1 SGHRS and CDR2 YFSETQ. The CDR3 spans 16 residues.

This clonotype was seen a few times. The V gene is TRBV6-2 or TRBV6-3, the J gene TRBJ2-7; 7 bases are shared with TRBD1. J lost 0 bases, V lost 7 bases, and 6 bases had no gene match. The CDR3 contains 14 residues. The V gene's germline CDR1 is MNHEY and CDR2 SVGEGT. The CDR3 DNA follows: TGTGCCAGCAATTCGAGACAGGGCTCCTACGAGCAGTACTTC. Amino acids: CASNSRQGSYEQYF.

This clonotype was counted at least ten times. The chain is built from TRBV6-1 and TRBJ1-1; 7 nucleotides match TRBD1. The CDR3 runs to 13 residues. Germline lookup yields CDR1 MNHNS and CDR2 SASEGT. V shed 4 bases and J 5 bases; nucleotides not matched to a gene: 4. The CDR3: CASSGSGGTEAFF. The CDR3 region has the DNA TGTGCCAGCAGTGGCTCAGGGGGAACTGAAGCTTTCTTT.

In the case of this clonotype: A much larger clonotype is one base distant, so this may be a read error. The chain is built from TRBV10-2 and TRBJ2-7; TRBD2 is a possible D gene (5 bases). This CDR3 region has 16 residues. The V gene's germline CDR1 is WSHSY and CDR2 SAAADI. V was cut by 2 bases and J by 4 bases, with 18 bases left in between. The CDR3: CASSERTGKGWYEQYF. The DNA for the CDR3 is TGCGCCAGCAGTGAGCGGACGGGGAAAGGGTGGTACGAGCAGTACTTC.

The chain's CDR3 is CSVVGGGSEAFF. The CDR3 DNA reads TGCAGCGTTGTGGGGGGCGGGTCTGAAGCTTTCTTT. V and J are TRBV29-1 and TRBJ1-1; D perhaps matches TRBD1 (6 bases). The CDR3 is made up of 12 amino acids. V shed 4 bases and J shed 6 bases, with 12 bases lying between them. The germline V gene has CDR1 SQVTM and CDR2 ANQGSEA.

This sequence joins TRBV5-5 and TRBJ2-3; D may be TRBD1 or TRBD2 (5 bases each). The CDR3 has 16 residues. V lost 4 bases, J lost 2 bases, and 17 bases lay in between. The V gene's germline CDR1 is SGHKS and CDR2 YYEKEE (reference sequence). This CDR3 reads CASSTGGQGPTDTQYF. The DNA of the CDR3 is TGTGCCAGCAGCACCGGAGGCCAGGGACCCACAGATACGCAGTATTTT.

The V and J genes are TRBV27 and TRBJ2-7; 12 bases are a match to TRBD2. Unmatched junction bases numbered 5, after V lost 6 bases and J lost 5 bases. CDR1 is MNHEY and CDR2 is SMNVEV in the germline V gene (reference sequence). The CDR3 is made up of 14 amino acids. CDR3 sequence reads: CASRTSGRSHEQYF. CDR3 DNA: TGTGCCAGCAGGACTAGCGGGAGATCCCACGAGCAGTACTTC.

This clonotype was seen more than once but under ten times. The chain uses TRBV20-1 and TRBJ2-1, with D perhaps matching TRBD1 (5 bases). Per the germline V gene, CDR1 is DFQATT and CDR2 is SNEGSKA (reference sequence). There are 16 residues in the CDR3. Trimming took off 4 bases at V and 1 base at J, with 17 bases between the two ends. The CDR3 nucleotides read TGCAGTGCTAACGACAGAGGAACGCTATCCTACAATGAGCAGTTCTTC. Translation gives CSANDRGTLSYNEQFF.

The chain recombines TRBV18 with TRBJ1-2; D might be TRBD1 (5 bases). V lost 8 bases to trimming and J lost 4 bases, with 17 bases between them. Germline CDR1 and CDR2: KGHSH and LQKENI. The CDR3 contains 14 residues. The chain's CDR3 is CASRDGPNGYGYTF. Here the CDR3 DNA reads TGTGCCAGCCGGGACGGCCCTAATGGCTATGGCTACACCTTC.

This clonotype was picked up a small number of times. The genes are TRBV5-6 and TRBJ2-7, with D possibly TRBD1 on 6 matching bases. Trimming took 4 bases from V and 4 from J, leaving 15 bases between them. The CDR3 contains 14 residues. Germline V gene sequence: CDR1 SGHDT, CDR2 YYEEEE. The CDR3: CASSPLQGTYEQYF. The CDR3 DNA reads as TGTGCCAGCAGCCCGCTCCAGGGGACATACGAGCAGTACTTC.

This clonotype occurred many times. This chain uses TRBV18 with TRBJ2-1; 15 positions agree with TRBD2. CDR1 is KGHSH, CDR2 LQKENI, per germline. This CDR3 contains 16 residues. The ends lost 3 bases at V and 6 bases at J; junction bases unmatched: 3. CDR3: CASSPPGLAGGNEQFF. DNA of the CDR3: TGTGCCAGCTCACCTCCGGGACTAGCGGGAGGCAATGAGCAGTTCTTC.

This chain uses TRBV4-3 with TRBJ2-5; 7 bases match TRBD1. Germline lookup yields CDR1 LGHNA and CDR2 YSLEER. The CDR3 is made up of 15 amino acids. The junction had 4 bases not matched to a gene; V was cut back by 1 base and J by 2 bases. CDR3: CASSQARGPQETQYF. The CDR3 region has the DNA TGCGCCAGCAGCCAAGCTAGGGGGCCGCAAGAGACCCAGTACTTC.

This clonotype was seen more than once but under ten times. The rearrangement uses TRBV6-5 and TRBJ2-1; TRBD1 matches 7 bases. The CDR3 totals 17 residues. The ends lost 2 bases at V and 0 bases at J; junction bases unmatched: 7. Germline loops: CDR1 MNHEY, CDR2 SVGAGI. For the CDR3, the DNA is TGTGCCAGCAGTTACCGAGGGGGCACCTACTCCTACAATGAGCAGTTCTTC. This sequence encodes CASSYRGGTYSYNEQFF.

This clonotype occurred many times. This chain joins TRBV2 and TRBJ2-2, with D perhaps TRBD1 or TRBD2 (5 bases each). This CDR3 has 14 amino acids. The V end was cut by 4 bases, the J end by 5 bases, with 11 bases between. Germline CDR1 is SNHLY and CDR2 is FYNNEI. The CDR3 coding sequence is TGTGCCAGCAGTGTTCGGTGGGGGACCGGGGAGCTGTTTTTT. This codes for CASSVRWGTGELFF.

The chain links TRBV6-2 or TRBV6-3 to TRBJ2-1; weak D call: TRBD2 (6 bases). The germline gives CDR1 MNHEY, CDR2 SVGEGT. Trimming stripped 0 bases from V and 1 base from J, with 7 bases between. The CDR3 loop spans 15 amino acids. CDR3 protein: CASSYSTSSYNEQFF. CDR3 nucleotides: TGTGCCAGCAGTTACTCGACTAGTTCCTACAATGAGCAGTTCTTC.

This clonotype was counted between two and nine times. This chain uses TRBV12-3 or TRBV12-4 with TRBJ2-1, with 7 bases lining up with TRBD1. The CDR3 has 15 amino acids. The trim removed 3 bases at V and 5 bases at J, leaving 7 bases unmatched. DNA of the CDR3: TGTGCCAGCAGTTTTTCCAGGGGGAGCAACAATGAGCAGTTCTTC. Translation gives CASSFSRGSNNEQFF.

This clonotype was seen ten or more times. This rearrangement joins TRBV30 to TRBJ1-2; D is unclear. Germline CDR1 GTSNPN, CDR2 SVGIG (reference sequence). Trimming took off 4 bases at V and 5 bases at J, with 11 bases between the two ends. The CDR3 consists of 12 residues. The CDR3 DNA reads TGTGCCTGGATAGGCAGTCATTATGGCTACACCTTC. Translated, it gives CAWIGSHYGYTF.

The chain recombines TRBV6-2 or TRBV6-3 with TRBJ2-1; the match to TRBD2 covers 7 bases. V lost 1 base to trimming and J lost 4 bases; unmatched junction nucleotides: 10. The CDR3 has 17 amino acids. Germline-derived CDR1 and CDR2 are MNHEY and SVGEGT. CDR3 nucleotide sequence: TGTGCCAGCAGTTACTATCCCCCGGGGGAGGGGTACAATGAGCAGTTCTTC. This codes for CASSYYPPGEGYNEQFF.

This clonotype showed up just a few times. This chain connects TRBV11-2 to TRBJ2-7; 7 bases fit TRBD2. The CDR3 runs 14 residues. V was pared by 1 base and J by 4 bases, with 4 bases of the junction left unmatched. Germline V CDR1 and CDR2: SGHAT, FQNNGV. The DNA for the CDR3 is TGTGCCAGCAGCTTAGGTAGGCGGGAGTACGAGCAGTACTTC. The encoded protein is CASSLGRREYEQYF. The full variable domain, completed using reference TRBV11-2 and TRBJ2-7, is EAGVAQSPRYKIIEKRQSVAFWCNPISGHATLYWYQQILGQGPKLLIQFQNNGVVDDSQLPKDRFSAERLKGVDSTLKIQPAKLEDSAVYLCASSLGRREYEQYFGPGTRLTVT.

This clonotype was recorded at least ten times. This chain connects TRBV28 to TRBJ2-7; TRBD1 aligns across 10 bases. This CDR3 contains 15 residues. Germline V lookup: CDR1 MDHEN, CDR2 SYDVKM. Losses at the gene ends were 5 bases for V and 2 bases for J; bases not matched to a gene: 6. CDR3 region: CASSRQGASPYEQYF. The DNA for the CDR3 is TGTGCCAGCAGTCGACAGGGGGCGTCCCCCTACGAGCAGTACTTC. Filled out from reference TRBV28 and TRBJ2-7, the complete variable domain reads DVKVTQSSRYLVKRTGEKVFLECVQDMDHENMFWYRQDPGLGLRLIYFSYDVKMKEKGDIPEGYSVSREKKERFSLILESASTNQTSMYLCASSRQGASPYEQYFGPGTRLTVT.

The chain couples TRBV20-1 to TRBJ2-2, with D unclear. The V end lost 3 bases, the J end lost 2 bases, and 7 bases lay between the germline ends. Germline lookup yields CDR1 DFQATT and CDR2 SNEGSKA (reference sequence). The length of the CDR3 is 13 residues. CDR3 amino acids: CSARETNTGELFF. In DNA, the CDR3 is TGCAGTGCTAGGGAAACCAACACCGGGGAGCTGTTTTTT.

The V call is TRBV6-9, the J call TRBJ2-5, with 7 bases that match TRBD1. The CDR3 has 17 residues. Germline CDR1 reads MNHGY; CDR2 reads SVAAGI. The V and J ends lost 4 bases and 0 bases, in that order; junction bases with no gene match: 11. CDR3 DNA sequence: TGTGCCAGCAGTTCCGCCCTGGGACAGCCGAACCAAGAGACCCAGTACTTC. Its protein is CASSSALGQPNQETQYF.

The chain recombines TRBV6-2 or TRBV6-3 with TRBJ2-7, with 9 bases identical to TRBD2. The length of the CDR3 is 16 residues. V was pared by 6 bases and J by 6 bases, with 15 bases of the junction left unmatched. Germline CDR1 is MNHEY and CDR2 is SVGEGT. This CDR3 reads CASSALTSGPEGEQYF. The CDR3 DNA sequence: TGTGCCAGCAGCGCACTTACTAGCGGGCCCGAGGGCGAGCAGTACTTC.